The TCR beta chain under discussion was sequenced for a study of identical twins. Using its own MiXCR run on the 5' RACE reads, TCRdb lists one record per CDR3 protein. This repertoire shows fewer than 250,000 distinct CDR3 sequences, about a tenth found once; its top ten account for 5% to 5.5%. The CDR3 runs 14 residues. V gave up 2 bases and J gave up 3 bases, with 11 bases separating them. Findings and limits, study-wide: There is a chance that invariant MAIT and iNKT cells partially muddied zero-insertion analyses.

Comments on this clonotype: Antigen specificity is unknown.

This clonotype was obtained from a woman aged 18-29 years in good health. This chain links TRBV12-3 or TRBV12-4 with TRBJ2-7; TRBD2 is a possible D gene (5 bases). The sequenced sample was memory (CD45RO+) T cells sorted from blood. CDR3 in DNA: TGTGCCAGCAGTTTATGGGCTAGCAGCTACGAGCAGTACTTC. Translation: CASSLWASSYEQYF.